The T cell receptor (beta chain) described here comes from a study of cytomegalovirus exposure and HLA in healthy donors. About the research overall: Of all 400 or so donors who were genotyped, roughly 81% belonged to the Caucasian-associated ancestry cluster.

Study results and limitations: Another analysis was done later, and it associated roughly 15,000 TCR beta sequences with HLA alleles at 0.05 false discovery rate. The authors later found TCR association rates varying by HLA locus, with DRB1 most and HLA-C fewest.

The PCR used 60 Vbeta and 13 Jbeta primers. Sequenced by immunoSEQ multiplex PCR; TCRdb stores in-frame clones only, minus some. The listing records roughly 140,000 clones. For this clone: Its antigen is as yet unknown.

The source material was PBMCs. This clonotype originated in a man in his forties in good health and CMV-seronegative.

CDR3: CASSVGLTGGAYYGYTF. The DNA of the CDR3 is TGTGCCAGCAGCGTAGGGCTTACAGGGGGCGCATACTATGGCTACACCTTC. The chain has TRBV9 and TRBJ1-2; 9 nucleotides line up with TRBD1. Germline CDR1 is SGDLS and CDR2 is YYNGEE. After removal of 0 bases from V and 3 bases from J, the junction contained 9 bases not matched to a gene. The CDR3 contains 17 residues.